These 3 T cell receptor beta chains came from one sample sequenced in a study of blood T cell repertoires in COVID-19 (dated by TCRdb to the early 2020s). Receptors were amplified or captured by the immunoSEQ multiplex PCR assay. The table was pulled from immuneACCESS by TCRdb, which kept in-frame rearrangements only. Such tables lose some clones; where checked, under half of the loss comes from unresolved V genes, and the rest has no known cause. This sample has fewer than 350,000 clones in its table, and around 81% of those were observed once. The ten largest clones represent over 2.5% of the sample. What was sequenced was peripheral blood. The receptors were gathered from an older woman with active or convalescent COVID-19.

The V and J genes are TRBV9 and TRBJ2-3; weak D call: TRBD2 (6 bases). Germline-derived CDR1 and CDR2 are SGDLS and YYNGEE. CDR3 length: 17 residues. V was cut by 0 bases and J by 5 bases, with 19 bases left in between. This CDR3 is CASSVEGRARGRDTQYF. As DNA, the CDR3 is TGTGCCAGCAGCGTAGAGGGCAGGGCCCGGGGGAGAGATACGCAGTATTTT.

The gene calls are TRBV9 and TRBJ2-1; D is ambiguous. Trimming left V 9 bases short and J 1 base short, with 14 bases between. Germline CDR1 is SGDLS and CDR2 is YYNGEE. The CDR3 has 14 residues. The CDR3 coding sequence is TGTGCCACCTCTCCCATGAGGTCCTACAATGAGCAGTTCTTC. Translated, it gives CATSPMRSYNEQFF.

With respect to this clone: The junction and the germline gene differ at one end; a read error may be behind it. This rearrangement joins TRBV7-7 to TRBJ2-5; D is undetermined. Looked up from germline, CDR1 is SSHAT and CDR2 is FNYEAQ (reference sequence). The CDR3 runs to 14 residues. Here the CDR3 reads CASSFSPYQETQYF. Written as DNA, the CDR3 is TGTGCTAGCAGCTTCAGTCCTTACCAAGAGACCCAGTACTTC. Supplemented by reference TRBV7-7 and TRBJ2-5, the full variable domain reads GAGVSQSPRYKVTKRGQDVTLRCDPISSHATLYWYQQALGQGPEFLTYFNYEAQPDKSGLPSDRFSAERPEGSISTLTIQRTEQRDSAMYRCASSFSPYQETQYFGPGTRLLVL.